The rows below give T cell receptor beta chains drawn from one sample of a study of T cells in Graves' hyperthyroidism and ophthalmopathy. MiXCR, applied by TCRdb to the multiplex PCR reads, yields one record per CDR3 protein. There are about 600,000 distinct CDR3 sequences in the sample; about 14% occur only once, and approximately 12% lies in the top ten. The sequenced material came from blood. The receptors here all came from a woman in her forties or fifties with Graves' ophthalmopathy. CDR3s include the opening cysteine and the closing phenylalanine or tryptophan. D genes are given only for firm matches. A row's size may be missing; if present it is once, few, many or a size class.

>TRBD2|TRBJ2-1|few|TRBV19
TGTGCCAGTTCTAAACGGGGGGGGGGGGCCTACAATGAGCAGTTCTTC
CASSKRGGGAYNEQFF
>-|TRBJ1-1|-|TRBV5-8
TGTGCCAGCAGCTATCTTATCCCCAAGAACACTGAAGCTTTCTTT
CASSYLIPKNTEAFF
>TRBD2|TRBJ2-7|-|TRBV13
TGTGCCAGCAGCCCGGGACTAGCGCGCGGGGTGGAGCAGTACTTC
CASSPGLARGVEQYF
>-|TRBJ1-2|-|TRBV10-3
TGTGCCATCAGTGTGAACCTCGAAGGCTACACCTTC
CAISVNLEGYTF
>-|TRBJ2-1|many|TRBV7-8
TGTGCCAGCAGCCCCATTCTGGCGTCGAGCTCCTACAATGAGCAGTTCTTC
CASSPILASSSYNEQFF
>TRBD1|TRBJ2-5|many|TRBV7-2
TGTGCCAGCAGCTTAGGGGACAGGGACCAAGAGACCCAGTACTTC
CASSLGDRDQETQYF
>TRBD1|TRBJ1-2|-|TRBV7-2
TGTGCCAGCAGCTTAGAGGGTGGGGGGGGACAGGGGCATGGCTACACCTTC
CASSLEGGGGQGHGYTF
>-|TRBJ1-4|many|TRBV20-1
TGCAGTGCTAGACAGTTAACTAATGAAAAACTGTTTTTT
CSARQLTNEKLFF
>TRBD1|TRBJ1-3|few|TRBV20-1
TGCAGTGCTAGAGATAGACAGGGGGCTGGAAACACCATATATTTT
CSARDRQGAGNTIYF
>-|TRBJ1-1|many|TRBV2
TGTGCCAGCATTAGGACCTTTCTGAACACTGAAGCTTTCTTT
CASIRTFLNTEAFF
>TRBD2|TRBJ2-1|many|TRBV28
TGTGCCAGCGGGACTAACTTGGGCGTCTCCCACAATGAGCAGTTCTTC
CASGTNLGVSHNEQFF
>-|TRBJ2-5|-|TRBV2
TGTGCCAGCTGTCCGGGACGAAAAGAGACCCAGTACTTC
CASCPGRKETQYF
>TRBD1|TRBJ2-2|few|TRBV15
TGTGCCACCAGCAAGGGACAGGCCGAGAGGGAGCTGTTTTTT
CATSKGQAERELFF
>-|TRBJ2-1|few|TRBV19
TGTGCCAGTAGTATCATCGGACTATCCTACAATGAGCAGTTCTTC
CASSIIGLSYNEQFF
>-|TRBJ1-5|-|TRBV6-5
TGTGCCAGCAGTTTCAATCCTAGCAATCAGCCCCAGCATTTT
CASSFNPSNQPQHF
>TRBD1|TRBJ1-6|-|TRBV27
TGTGCCAGCAAGCTAAACCGGGACAGGGTTTCACCCCTCCACTTT
CASKLNRDRVSPLHF
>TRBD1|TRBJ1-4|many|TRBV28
TGTGCCAGCAGTACAGGGGTGGGGGAAAAACTGTTTTTT
CASSTGVGEKLFF
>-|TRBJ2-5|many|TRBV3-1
TGTGCCAGCAGCCAGGGGGCGAGAGAGACCCAGTACTTC
CASSQGARETQYF
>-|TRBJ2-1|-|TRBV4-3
TGCGCCAGCAGCAAAGACCTAATTTCCTACAATGAGCAGTTCTTC
CASSKDLISYNEQFF
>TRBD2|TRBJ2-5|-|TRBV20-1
TGCAGTGCTAGGGCTCTAGCGGTCCAGACCCAGTACTTC
CSARALAVQTQYF
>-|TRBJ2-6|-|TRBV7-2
TGTGCCAGCAGCCGGGACTCCGGTTCGCCTGGGGCCAACGTCCTGACTTTC
CASSRDSGSPGANVLTF
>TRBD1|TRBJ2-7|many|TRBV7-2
TGTGCCAGCAGCTTATTCACGGCAGGGGGCGCCTACGAGCAGTACTTC
CASSLFTAGGAYEQYF
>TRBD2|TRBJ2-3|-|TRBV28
TGTGCCAGCAGTGGGACTAGCGCTCGCACAGATACGCAGTATTTT
CASSGTSARTDTQYF
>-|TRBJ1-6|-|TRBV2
TGTGCCAGCAGTGAATCGGCGGCAGGTCATAATTCACCCCTCCACTTT
CASSESAAGHNSPLHF
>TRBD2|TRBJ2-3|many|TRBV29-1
TGCAGCGTTGAGGGACTAGCGGGAGAGCCGAGGTCGGATACGCAGTATTTT
CSVEGLAGEPRSDTQYF
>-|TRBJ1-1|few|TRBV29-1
TGCAGCTCTAAGGGTTTGATGAACACTGAAGCTTTCTTT
CSSKGLMNTEAFF
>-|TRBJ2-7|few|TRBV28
TGTGCCAGCAGTTTATTCAGCGTCACCTACGAGCAGTACTTC
CASSLFSVTYEQYF
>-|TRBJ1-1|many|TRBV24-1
TGTGCCACCAGTGAACCGGGAAACACTGAAGCTTTCTTT
CATSEPGNTEAFF
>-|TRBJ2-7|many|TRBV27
TGTGCCAGCAGTTTTTCTTCGGTAGGGTACGAGCAGTACTTC
CASSFSSVGYEQYF
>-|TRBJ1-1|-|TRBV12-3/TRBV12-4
TGTGCCAGCAGTTTTACGACGCTGGGAGCTTTCTTT
CASSFTTLGAFF
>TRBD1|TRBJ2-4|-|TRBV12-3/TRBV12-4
TGTGCCAGCAGTCCAACCGGGACAGGGAAGGGCAAAAACATTCAGTACTTC
CASSPTGTGKGKNIQYF
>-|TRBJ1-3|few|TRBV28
TGTGCCAGCAGTTTACCGGGGGCCTCTGGAAACACCATATATTTT
CASSLPGASGNTIYF
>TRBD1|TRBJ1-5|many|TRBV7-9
TGTGCCAGCAGCCCGGGACAGGGGCAGCCCCAGCATTTT
CASSPGQGQPQHF
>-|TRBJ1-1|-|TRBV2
TGTGCCAGCAGTGAGTCAGGGTCCAGAAGAGGGAACACTGAAGCTTTCTTT
CASSESGSRRGNTEAFF
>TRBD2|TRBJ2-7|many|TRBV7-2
TGTGCCAGCAGCCCCGGGACTAGATTAGGCTACGAGCAGTACTTC
CASSPGTRLGYEQYF
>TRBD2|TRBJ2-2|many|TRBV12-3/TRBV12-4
TGTGCCAGCAGCACCACTAGCGGCAGCGGGATCGGGGAGCTGTTTTTT
CASSTTSGSGIGELFF
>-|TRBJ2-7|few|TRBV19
TGTGCCAGTAGTATCTACGAGCAGTACTTC
CASSIYEQYF
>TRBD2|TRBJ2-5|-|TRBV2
TGTGCCAGCAGCCCGACTAGCGGGAGTCGCGAGACCCAGTACTTC
CASSPTSGSRETQYF
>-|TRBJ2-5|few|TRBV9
TGTGCCAGCAGCTTGCTCACCGGGACCCGAGAGACCCAGTACTTC
CASSLLTGTRETQYF
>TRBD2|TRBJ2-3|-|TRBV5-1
TGCGCCAGCAGCTCCTGGTCTAGCGGGAGTTACACAGATACGCAGTATTTT
CASSSWSSGSYTDTQYF
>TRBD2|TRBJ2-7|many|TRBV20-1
TGCAGTGCTAGAGGTCGGGGGGACCGCTACGAGCAGTACTTC
CSARGRGDRYEQYF
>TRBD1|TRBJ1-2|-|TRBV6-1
TGTGCCAGCAGAGCCGGGACAGGGGATCCAAACTATGGCTACACCTTC
CASRAGTGDPNYGYTF
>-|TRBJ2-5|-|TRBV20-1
TGCAGTGCACGCCGGGGGAGAGAGACCCAGTACTTC
CSARRGRETQYF
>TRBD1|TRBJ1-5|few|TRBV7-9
TGTGCCAGCACCTCAGACAGGGGGGACCAGCCCCAGCATTTT
CASTSDRGDQPQHF
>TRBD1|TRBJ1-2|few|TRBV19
TGTGCCAGTAGTACTGACAGGGGCCGGACGAAAACCTTC
CASSTDRGRTKTF
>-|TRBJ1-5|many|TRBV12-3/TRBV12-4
TGTGCCAGCAGAGGATGGGGCAATCAGCCCCAGCATTTT
CASRGWGNQPQHF
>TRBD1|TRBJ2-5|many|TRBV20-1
TGCAGTGCAAAAGGTGGACGGGGACAGGGGGAAAGGTCCCAAGAGACCCAGTACTTC
CSAKGGRGQGERSQETQYF
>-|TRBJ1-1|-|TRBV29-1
TGCAGCGTTGATACACAAGGATTCGGTGAAGCTTTCTTT
CSVDTQGFGEAFF
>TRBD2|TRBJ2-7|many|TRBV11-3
TGTGCCAGCAGCCCACTCTTAGGCGGGAGCTCCTACGAGCAGTACTTC
CASSPLLGGSSYEQYF
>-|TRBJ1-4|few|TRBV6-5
TGTGCCAGCAGTTACTCTGGGGTGACTAATGAAAAACTGTTTTTT
CASSYSGVTNEKLFF
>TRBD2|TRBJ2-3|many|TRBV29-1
TGCAGCGTTGAGGGGCCAGCGGGAGTGGGGGATACGCAGTATTTT
CSVEGPAGVGDTQYF
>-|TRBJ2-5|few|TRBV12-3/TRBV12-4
TGTGCCAGCAGTTTAGACAGTCAGTACCAAGAGTCCCAGTACTTC
CASSLDSQYQESQYF
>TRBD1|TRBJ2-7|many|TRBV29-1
TGCAGCGTTGCGGGACAGACTTACGAGCAGTACTTC
CSVAGQTYEQYF
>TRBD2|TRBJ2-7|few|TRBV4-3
TGCGCCAGCAGCCAAGGGACTAGCGGGCACTACGAGCAGTACTTC
CASSQGTSGHYEQYF
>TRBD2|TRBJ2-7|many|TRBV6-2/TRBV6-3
TGTGCCAGCAGTTTCAGGTCGAGCGGGAGTTCCTACGAGCAGTACTTC
CASSFRSSGSSYEQYF
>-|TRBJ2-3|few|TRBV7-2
TGTGCCAGCAGCTTAGGTGTGGGAGCAGGCACAGATACGCAGTATTTT
CASSLGVGAGTDTQYF
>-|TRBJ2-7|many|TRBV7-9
TGTGCCAGCAGCGGAGGGGACCTCTCCTACGAGCAGTACTTC
CASSGGDLSYEQYF
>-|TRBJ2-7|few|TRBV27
TGTGCCAGCAGTTTTAAACCGGCCTCCTACGAGCAGTACTTC
CASSFKPASYEQYF
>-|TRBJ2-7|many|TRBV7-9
TGTGCCAGCGAAGGGCAGGGGACCTCCTACGAGCAGTACTTC
CASEGQGTSYEQYF